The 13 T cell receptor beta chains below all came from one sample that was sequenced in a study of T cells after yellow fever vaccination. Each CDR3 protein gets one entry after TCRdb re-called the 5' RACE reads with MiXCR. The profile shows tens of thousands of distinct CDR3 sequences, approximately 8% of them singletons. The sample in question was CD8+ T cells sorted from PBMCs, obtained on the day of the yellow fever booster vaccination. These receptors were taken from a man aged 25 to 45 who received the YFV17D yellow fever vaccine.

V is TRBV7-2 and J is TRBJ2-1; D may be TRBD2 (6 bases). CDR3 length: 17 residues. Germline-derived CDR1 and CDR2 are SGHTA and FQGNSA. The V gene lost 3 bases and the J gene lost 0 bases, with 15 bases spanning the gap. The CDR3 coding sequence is TGTGCCAGCAGCTTGGGTGGGGGGTATCGCTCCTACAATGAGCAGTTCTTC. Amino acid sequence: CASSLGGGYRSYNEQFF.

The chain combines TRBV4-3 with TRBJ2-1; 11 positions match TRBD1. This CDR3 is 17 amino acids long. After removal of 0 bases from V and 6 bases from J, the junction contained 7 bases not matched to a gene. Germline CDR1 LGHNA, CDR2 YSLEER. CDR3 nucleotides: TGCGCCAGCAGCCAAGAGGGGTCCGGGACAGGGGGCAATGAGCAGTTCTTC. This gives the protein CASSQEGSGTGGNEQFF.

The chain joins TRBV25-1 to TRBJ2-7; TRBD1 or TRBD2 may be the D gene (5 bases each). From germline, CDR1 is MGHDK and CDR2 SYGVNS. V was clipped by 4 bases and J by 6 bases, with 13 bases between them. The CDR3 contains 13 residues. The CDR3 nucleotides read TGTGCCAGCAGTGCGCCGGGACCCGCCGAGCAGTACTTC. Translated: CASSAPGPAEQYF.

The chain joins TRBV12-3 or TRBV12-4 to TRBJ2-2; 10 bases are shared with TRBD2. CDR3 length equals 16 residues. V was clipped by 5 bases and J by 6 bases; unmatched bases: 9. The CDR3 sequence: CASSSGLAEYPGELFF. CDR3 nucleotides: TGTGCCAGCAGTAGCGGACTAGCGGAGTACCCCGGGGAGCTGTTTTTT.

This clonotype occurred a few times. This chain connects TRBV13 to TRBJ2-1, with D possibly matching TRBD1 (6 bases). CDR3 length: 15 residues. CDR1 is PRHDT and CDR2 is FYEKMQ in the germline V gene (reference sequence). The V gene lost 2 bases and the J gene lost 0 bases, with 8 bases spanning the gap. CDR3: CASSLLGHSYNEQFF. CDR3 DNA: TGTGCCAGCAGCTTACTGGGACACTCCTACAATGAGCAGTTCTTC.

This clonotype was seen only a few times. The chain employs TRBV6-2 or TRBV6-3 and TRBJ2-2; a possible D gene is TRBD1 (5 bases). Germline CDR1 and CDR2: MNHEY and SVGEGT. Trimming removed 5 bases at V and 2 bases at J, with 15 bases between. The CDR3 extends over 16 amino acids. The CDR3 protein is CASSPSETANTGELFF. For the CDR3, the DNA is TGTGCCAGCAGTCCCTCGGAGACAGCAAACACCGGGGAGCTGTTTTTT.

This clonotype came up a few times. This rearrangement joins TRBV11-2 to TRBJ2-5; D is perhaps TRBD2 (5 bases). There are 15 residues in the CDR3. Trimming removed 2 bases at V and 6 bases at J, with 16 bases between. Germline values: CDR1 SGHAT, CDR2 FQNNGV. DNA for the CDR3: TGTGCCAGCAGCTTAAGAGACTATAACCTCAAGACCCAGTACTTC. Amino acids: CASSLRDYNLKTQYF.

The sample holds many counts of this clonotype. CDR3 sequence: CASSLLEAGEQFF. The CDR3, as DNA: TGTGCCAGCAGCTTGTTAGAAGCGGGAGAGCAGTTCTTC. The rearrangement uses TRBV5-5 and TRBJ2-1; 7 nucleotides match TRBD2. The V gene's germline CDR1 is SGHKS and CDR2 YYEKEE (reference sequence). The CDR3 is 13 amino acids. Unmatched junction bases numbered 5, after V lost 1 base and J lost 10 bases.

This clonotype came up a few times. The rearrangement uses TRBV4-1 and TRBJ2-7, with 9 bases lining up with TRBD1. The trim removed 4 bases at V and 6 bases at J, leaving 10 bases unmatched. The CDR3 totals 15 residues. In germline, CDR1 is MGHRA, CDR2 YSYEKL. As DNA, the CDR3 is TGCGCCAGCAGCCTCCTGACAGGGGGACCGGGCGAGCAGTACTTC. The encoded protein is CASSLLTGGPGEQYF.

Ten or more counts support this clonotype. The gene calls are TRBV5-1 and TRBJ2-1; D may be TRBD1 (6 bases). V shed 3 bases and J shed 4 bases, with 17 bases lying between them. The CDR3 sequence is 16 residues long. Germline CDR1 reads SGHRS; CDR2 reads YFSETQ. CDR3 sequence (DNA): TGCGCCAGCAGCTCAACAGGACCCCAGGGGTACAATGAGCAGTTCTTC. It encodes CASSSTGPQGYNEQFF.

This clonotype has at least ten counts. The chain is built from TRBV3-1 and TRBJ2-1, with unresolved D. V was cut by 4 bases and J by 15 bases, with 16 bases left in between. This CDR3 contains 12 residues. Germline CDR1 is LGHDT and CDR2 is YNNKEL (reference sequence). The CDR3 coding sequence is TGTGCCAGCAGCCGGGTTTCGGCAAATTCGTTCTTC. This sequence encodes CASSRVSANSFF.

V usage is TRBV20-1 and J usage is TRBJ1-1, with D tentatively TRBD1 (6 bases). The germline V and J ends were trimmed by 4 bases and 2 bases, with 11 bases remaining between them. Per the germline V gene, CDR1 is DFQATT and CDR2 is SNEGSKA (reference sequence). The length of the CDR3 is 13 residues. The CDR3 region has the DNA TGCAGTGCTATACAGGGACTAAACACTGAAGCTTTCTTT. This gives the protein CSAIQGLNTEAFF.

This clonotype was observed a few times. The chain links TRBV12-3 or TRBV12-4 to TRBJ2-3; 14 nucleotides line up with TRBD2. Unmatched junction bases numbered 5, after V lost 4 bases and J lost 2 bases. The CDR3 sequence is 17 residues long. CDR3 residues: CASSSGLAGGVTDTQYF. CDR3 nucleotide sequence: TGTGCCAGCAGTTCAGGACTAGCGGGAGGCGTCACAGATACGCAGTATTTT.